The clone carrying this TCR beta chain has at least ten counts. Its matching antigen is unknown. Sequence at one end of the junction differs from germline and may be a read error. TCRdb independently ran MiXCR on the PCR reads; one entry per CDR3 protein. The sample includes 62,000 or so distinct CDR3 sequences, 15% to 20% of them seen just once. The data stem from a study of molecular identifiers for immune sequencing clone quantification. Study details: Replicate runs used RNA from approximately 20,000 or 100,000 naive CD8 cells, which was split five ways into aliquots, and four of those aliquots were then sequenced.

Naive CD8 sequencing libraries were generated from roughly 20,000 to 1,000,000 sorted cells, with 10%, 30% or 50% RNA as input. Study-level results: A shared barcode on identical TCR molecules could lead to underestimated sizes for highly expanded clones. Over 98% of effector molecules, yet under 1% of naive-cell molecules, were held by clones above 20 RNA copies.

The CDR3 runs 12 residues. Per the germline V gene, CDR1 is LGHDT and CDR2 is YNNKEL (reference sequence). The chain links TRBV3-1 to TRBJ2-5; 12 positions match TRBD2. The sequence came from a human donor in good health. Some libraries in this study had Jurkat cell RNA spiked in. The source material was naive CD8+ T cells from blood, with Jurkat cell RNA spiked in. Specified subset: FACS-sorted CD8+CD4-CCR7+CD45RA+ naive T cells. The CDR3 region has the DNA TGTGCCAGCAGCCACCGACTAGCGGGAGTCGGGTTC. The encoded protein is CASSHRLAGVGF.